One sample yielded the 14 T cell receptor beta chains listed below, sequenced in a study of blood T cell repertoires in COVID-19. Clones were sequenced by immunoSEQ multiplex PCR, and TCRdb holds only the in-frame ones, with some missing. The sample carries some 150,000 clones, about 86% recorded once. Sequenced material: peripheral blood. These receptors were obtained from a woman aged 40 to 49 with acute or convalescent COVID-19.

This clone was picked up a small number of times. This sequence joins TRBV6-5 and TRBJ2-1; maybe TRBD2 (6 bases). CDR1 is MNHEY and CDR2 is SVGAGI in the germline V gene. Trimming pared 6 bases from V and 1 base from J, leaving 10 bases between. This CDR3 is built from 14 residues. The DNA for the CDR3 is TGTGCCAGCAGCGGGAGTAGATCCTACAATGAGCAGTTCTTC. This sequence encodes CASSGSRSYNEQFF.

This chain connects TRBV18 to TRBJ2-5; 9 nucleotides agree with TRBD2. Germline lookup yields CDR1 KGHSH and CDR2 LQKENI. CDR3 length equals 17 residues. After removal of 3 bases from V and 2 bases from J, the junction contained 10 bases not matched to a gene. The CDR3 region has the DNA TGTGCCAGCTCACCCTGGCGGGGGGGCCTGACGCAAGAGACCCAGTACTTC. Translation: CASSPWRGGLTQETQYF.

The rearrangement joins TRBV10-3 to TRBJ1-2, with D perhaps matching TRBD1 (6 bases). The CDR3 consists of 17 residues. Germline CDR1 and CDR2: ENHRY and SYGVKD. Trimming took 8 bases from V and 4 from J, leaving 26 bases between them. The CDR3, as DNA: TGTGCCATCCCTAGGGGGGGAGGACAACCTGGAACCTATGGCTACACCTTC. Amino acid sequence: CAIPRGGGQPGTYGYTF.

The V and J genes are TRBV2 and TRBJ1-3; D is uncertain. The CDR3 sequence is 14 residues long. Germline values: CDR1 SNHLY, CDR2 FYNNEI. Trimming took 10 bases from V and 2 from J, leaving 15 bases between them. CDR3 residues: CATLRRAPGNTIYF. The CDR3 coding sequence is TGTGCCACCCTCAGGAGGGCTCCTGGAAACACCATATATTTT.

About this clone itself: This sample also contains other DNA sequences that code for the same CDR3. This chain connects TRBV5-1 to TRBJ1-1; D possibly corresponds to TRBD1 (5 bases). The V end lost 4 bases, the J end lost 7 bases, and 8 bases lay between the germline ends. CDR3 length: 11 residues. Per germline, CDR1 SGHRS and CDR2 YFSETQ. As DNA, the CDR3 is TGCGCCAGCAGCCTCCAGGGTGAAGCTTTCTTT. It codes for CASSLQGEAFF.

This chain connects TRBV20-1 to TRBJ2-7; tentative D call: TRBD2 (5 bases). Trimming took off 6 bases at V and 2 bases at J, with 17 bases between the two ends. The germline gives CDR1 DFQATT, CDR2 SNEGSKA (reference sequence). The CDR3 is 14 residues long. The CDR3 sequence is CSASTREGTYEQYF. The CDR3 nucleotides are TGCAGTGCAAGTACGCGCGAGGGTACCTACGAGCAGTACTTC.

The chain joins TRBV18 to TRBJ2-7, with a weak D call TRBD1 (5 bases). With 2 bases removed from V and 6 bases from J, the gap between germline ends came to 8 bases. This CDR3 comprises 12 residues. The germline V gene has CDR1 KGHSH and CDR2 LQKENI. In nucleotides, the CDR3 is TGTGCCAGCTCACCAGGGGCTCCCGAGCAGTACTTC. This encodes CASSPGAPEQYF.

The CDR3 coding sequence is TGTGCCATCAGCCCAACAGGGGTGAACACTGAAGCTTTCTTT. Its protein product is CAISPTGVNTEAFF. This chain connects TRBV10-3 to TRBJ1-1; 7 positions agree with TRBD1. The V gene end was trimmed by 6 bases and the J gene end by 0 bases; junction bases not matched to a gene: 4. This CDR3 is built from 14 residues. The germline CDR1 and CDR2 sequences are ENHRY and SYGVKD.

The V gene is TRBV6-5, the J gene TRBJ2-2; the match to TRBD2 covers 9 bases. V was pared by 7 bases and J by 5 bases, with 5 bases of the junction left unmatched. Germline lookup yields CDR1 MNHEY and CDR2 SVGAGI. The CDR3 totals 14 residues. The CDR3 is CASKALAGTGELFF. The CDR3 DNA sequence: TGTGCCAGCAAAGCGCTAGCGGGAACCGGGGAGCTGTTTTTT.

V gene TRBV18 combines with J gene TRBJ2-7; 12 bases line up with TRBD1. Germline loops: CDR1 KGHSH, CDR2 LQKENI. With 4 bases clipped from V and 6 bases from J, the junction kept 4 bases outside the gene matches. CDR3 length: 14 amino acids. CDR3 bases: TGTGCCAGCTCACTGGGACAGGGGGCATCCGAGCAGTACTTC. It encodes CASSLGQGASEQYF.

The CDR3 is CASSLDSSGYTF. Here the CDR3 DNA reads TGTGCCAGCAGCTTAGACTCCTCCGGCTACACCTTC. The chain uses TRBV7-2 and TRBJ1-2; no clear D gene. V lost 1 base to trimming and J lost 8 bases, with 8 bases between them. This CDR3 comprises 12 residues. CDR1 and CDR2 (germline): SGHTA, FQGNSA.

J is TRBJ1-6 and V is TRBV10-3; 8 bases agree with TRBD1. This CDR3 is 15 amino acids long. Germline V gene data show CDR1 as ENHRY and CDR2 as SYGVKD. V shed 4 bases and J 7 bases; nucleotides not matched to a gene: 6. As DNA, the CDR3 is TGTGCCATCAGTGGGGGACAGGAAAAAAATTCACCCCTCCACTTT. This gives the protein CAISGGQEKNSPLHF.

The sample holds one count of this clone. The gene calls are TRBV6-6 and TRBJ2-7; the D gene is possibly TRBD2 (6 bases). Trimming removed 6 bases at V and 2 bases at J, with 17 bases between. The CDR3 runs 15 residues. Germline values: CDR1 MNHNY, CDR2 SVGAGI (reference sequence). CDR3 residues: CASSSTTGGPYEQYF. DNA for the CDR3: TGTGCCAGCAGCTCTACGACTGGAGGGCCCTACGAGCAGTACTTC.

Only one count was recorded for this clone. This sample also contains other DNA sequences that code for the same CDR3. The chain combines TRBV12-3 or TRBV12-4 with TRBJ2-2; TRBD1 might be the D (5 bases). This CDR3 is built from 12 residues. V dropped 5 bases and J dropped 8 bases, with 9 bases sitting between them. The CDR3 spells CASSQGAGELFF. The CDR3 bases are TGTGCCAGCAGTCAAGGGGCTGGGGAGCTGTTTTTT.